Listed below are T cell receptor beta chains from one sample, sequenced in a study of CD8+ T cells in alopecia areata. Using immunoSEQ multiplex PCR, the repertoire was profiled, and TCRdb retains in-frame clones only, with some absent. Counted here are about 120,000 clones, over 60% occurring once; the ten biggest clones make up approximately 2.8%. Sequencing was performed on CD4+ T cells sorted from blood. The receptors derive from a human donor in good health. Both conserved end residues are part of each CDR3. Each record gives: clone size, V gene, J gene, D gene, CDR3 protein, CDR3 DNA. The D gene is left open where the match is weak. A clone size is listed for some rows: how often the clone was seen (once, few, many), or a class if it is expanded.

NA	TRBV11-3	TRBJ2-4	TRBD1	CASSFSQGDIQYF	TGTGCCAGCAGCTTTTCACAGGGGGACATTCAGTACTTC
NA	TRBV2	TRBJ2-3	NA	CATRNRELSQYF	TGTGCCACCCGGAACAGGGAGTTGTCGCAGTATTTT
few	TRBV19	TRBJ1-2	NA	CASNYRGRFEGYTF	TGTGCCAGTAATTATCGGGGACGGTTTGAGGGCTACACCTTC
NA	TRBV27	TRBJ1-1	NA	CASSWDGTLNTEAFF	TGTGCCAGCAGTTGGGACGGTACTTTGAACACTGAAGCTTTCTTT
NA	TRBV29-1	TRBJ2-5	NA	CSVPTGTHQETQYF	TGCAGCGTCCCTACCGGGACACATCAAGAGACCCAGTACTTC
few	TRBV6-1	TRBJ1-3	NA	CASSLLNSGNTIYF	TGTGCCAGCAGTTTGCTCAACTCTGGAAACACCATATATTTT
few	TRBV6-1	TRBJ1-2	NA	CASRKDPQGNYGYTF	TGTGCCAGCAGGAAGGACCCTCAGGGGAACTATGGCTACACCTTC
NA	TRBV5-1	TRBJ1-2	NA	CASRVQANYGYTF	TGCGCCAGCAGAGTACAGGCTAACTATGGCTACACCTTC
NA	TRBV30	TRBJ1-1	TRBD1	CAWRTGGPEAFF	TGTGCCTGGAGGACAGGGGGCCCTGAAGCTTTCTTT
few	TRBV10-3	TRBJ2-1	TRBD2	CAISEGAGGLNEQFF	TGTGCCATCAGTGAGGGAGCGGGGGGCCTTAATGAGCAGTTCTTC
NA	TRBV29-1	TRBJ2-3	NA	CSVEGYPTDTQYF	TGCAGCGTTGAAGGCTACCCCACAGATACGCAGTATTTT
NA	TRBV5-4	TRBJ1-2	NA	CASSFGTSANYGYTF	TGTGCCAGCAGCTTTGGGACCTCAGCTAACTATGGCTACACCTTC
NA	TRBV7-6	TRBJ2-7	NA	CASSSQQGRYEQYF	TGTGCCAGCAGCTCCCAACAGGGGAGGTACGAGCAGTACTTC
NA	TRBV5-6	TRBJ1-4	NA	CASSFTGSTNEKLFF	TGTGCCAGCAGCTTTACAGGGTCAACTAATGAAAAACTGTTTTTT
NA	TRBV4-2	TRBJ2-7	TRBD2	CASSQDPRTSSQYF	TGTGCCAGCAGCCAAGATCCCCGGACTAGCTCGCAGTACTTC
NA	TRBV6-5	TRBJ2-5	NA	CASRYQRGQETQYF	TGTGCCAGCAGGTACCAGAGGGGGCAAGAGACCCAGTACTTC
NA	TRBV11-1	TRBJ2-4	NA	CASSFGPGNIQYF	TGTGCCAGCAGCTTCGGACCGGGGAACATTCAGTACTTC
few	TRBV7-2	TRBJ2-5	NA	CATQKASGPAETQYF	TGTGCCACCCAAAAGGCGAGCGGGCCCGCGGAGACCCAGTACTTC
NA	TRBV29-1	TRBJ1-1	NA	CSVDTNTEAFF	TGCAGCGTGGACACGAACACTGAAGCTTTCTTT
NA	TRBV11-2	TRBJ2-1	NA	CASSPRGGPYNEQFF	TGTGCCAGCAGCCCGAGGGGGGGGCCGTACAATGAGCAGTTCTTC